Each of the 26 T cell receptor beta chains below was sequenced from the same sample in a study of CXCR3-negative and CXCR3-positive naive CD8 T cells. UMI-labeled TRB cDNA libraries were prepared by 5' RACE. TCRdb reanalyzed the 5' RACE reads and collapses them to one entry per CDR3 protein, without DNA. The record lists 50,000 to 65,000 distinct CDR3 sequences, of which the ten most abundant hold around 4%. Sequenced input: naive CXCR3- CD8+ T cells from blood. Subset described: CD45RO-CCR7+CD27+CD95- naive CD8+ T cells lacking CXCR3 (TNR3-). These receptors were taken from a human donor in good health. Some clones in this sample may be carry-over from other donors' samples.

The V and J genes are TRBV6-5 and TRBJ2-7. Germline CDR1 and CDR2: MNHEY and SVGAGI. The CDR3 has 13 amino acids. CDR3 loop: CASSYRQADEQYF.

This rearrangement joins TRBV6-4 to TRBJ2-2; with no DNA, the TCRdb D assignment of TRBD2 cannot be verified. The CDR3 consists of 17 residues. CDR1 is MRHNA and CDR2 is SNTAGT in the germline V gene. The CDR3 sequence is CATRRGTSGPETGELFF.

This rearrangement joins TRBV30 to TRBJ2-3; lacking DNA, the TRBD2 call made by TCRdb goes unchecked. Germline assignment: CDR1 GTSNPN and CDR2 SVGIG (reference sequence). The CDR3 covers 14 residues. The CDR3 spells CACSKAGLTDTQYF.

This chain joins TRBV29-1 and TRBJ2-1; TCRdb proposes TRBD2, but this gene call is untestable without DNA. Germline V gives CDR1 SQVTM, CDR2 ANQGSEA. This CDR3 is built from 15 residues. The CDR3 is CSVVPGLNTYNEQFF.

The gene calls are TRBV6-2 or TRBV6-3 and TRBJ2-7; the TRBD1 assignment by TCRdb is unverifiable without DNA. Germline CDR1 MNHEY, CDR2 SVGEGT. There are 15 residues in the CDR3. This CDR3 reads CASSLRGGAVGEQYF.

The chain has TRBV20-1 and TRBJ2-1; TCRdb lists TRBD2, though no DNA is available to test this call. This CDR3 has 17 amino acids. Germline loops: CDR1 DFQATT, CDR2 SNEGSKA (reference sequence). The CDR3 reads CSARDPLRGGARGEQFF.

This chain uses TRBV7-2 with TRBJ2-7; TCRdb indicates TRBD1, and absent DNA this call remains unverified. The CDR3 is 13 residues long. The germline V gene has CDR1 SGHTA and CDR2 FQGNSA. The CDR3 sequence: CASSFGINYEQYF.

The chain couples TRBV15 to TRBJ2-1; there is no DNA to check the TCRdb D call of TRBD1. The CDR3 loop spans 18 amino acids. Per germline, CDR1 LNHNV and CDR2 YYDKDF (reference sequence). CDR3 region: CATSRGLGEISSYNEQFF.

The V and J genes are TRBV5-1 and TRBJ2-5; with no DNA, the TCRdb D assignment of TRBD1 cannot be verified. This CDR3 is built from 15 residues. Germline V gene lookup returns CDR1 SGHRS and CDR2 YFSETQ. The CDR3 spells CASSKRGDREETQYF.

The rearrangement joins TRBV29-1 to TRBJ2-7; TCRdb lists TRBD1, though no DNA is available to test this call. Germline V CDR1 and CDR2: SQVTM, ANQGSEA. The length of the CDR3 is 12 residues. The CDR3 sequence: CSVADQGGEQYF.

The chain joins TRBV29-1 to TRBJ1-1; TCRdb's D gene call, TRBD1, goes unchecked for lack of DNA. The CDR3 spans 14 residues. Germline CDR1 and CDR2: SQVTM and ANQGSEA. The CDR3 here is CSVEAGAPNTEAFF.

The rearrangement joins TRBV7-6 to TRBJ1-4; TCRdb gives TRBD1 as the D gene, but with no DNA this cannot be confirmed. This CDR3 is 14 amino acids long. Per germline, CDR1 SGHVS and CDR2 FNYEAQ. CDR3 in amino acids: CASSARTGDEKLFF.

The J gene is TRBJ1-3, the V gene TRBV4-3; TCRdb selects TRBD1, and the lack of DNA leaves this call unchecked. Germline V gives CDR1 LGHNA, CDR2 YSLEER. The CDR3 has 16 residues. CDR3 amino acids: CASSQDGANSGNTIYF.

The chain carries TRBV29-1 and TRBJ1-1; TCRdb designates TRBD1, a call that cannot be tested without DNA. Germline-derived CDR1 and CDR2 are SQVTM and ANQGSEA. CDR3 length: 13 amino acids. CDR3 residues: CSGGTGPYAEAFF.

V usage is TRBV20-1 and J usage is TRBJ2-5; without DNA, the TCRdb call of TRBD1 cannot be checked. Germline CDR1 reads DFQATT; CDR2 reads SNEGSKA (reference sequence). The length of the CDR3 is 14 residues. Here the CDR3 reads CSAPWTVKGRTQYF.

The rearrangement links TRBV7-9 to TRBJ1-6; TCRdb outputs TRBD1, but without DNA this stays unchecked. This CDR3 has 15 amino acids. Germline CDR1 is SEHNR and CDR2 is FQNEAQ (reference sequence). CDR3 region: CASSLAGQAKAPLHF.

The chain carries TRBV6-6 and TRBJ2-7; TCRdb's assignment of TRBD1 cannot be checked, as there is no DNA. The CDR3 has 15 amino acids. The germline gives CDR1 MNHNY, CDR2 SVGAGI (reference sequence). This CDR3 is CASSYPDTTGDEQYF.

The V and J genes are TRBV14 and TRBJ2-1; the TCRdb D gene call, TRBD1, has no DNA to confirm it. Germline V lookup: CDR1 SGHDN, CDR2 FVKESK. The CDR3 sequence is 15 residues long. The CDR3 loop reads CASSAKRVDRPEQFF.

CDR3 residues: CSVDEGSTDTQYF. This chain connects TRBV29-1 to TRBJ2-3. Per the germline V gene, CDR1 is SQVTM and CDR2 is ANQGSEA. The CDR3 contains 13 residues.

V is TRBV4-1 and J is TRBJ1-5; the D call from TCRdb, TRBD1, cannot be confirmed without DNA. The length of the CDR3 is 13 residues. CDR1 MGHRA and CDR2 YSYEKL come from the germline V gene. CDR3 loop: CASSQAGDQPQHF.

The J gene is TRBJ1-5, the V gene TRBV15; without DNA, the TCRdb call of TRBD1 cannot be checked. The length of the CDR3 is 15 residues. Germline V gene lookup returns CDR1 LNHNV and CDR2 YYDKDF (reference sequence). This CDR3 is CATSIDPADNQPQHF.

The rearrangement joins TRBV24-1 to TRBJ1-5; without DNA, the TCRdb call of TRBD1 cannot be checked. The CDR3 covers 12 residues. CDR1 is KGHDR and CDR2 is SFDVKD in the germline V gene. This chain's CDR3 is CATRVRGQPQHF.

The V and J genes are TRBV6-5 and TRBJ1-1; TCRdb indicates TRBD1, and absent DNA this call remains unverified. The CDR3 spans 13 residues. Germline V CDR1 and CDR2: MNHEY, SVGAGI. Here the CDR3 reads CASSYSNWGEAFF.

This chain links TRBV29-1 with TRBJ2-1; TCRdb proposes TRBD1, but this gene call is untestable without DNA. This CDR3 is 14 amino acids long. CDR1 is SQVTM and CDR2 is ANQGSEA in the germline V gene. The CDR3 spells CSGEAGVSYNEQFF.

The chain combines TRBV12-3 or TRBV12-4 with TRBJ1-2; lacking DNA, the TRBD1 call made by TCRdb goes unchecked. This CDR3 contains 14 residues. The CDR3 is CASSPGGPGDGYTF.

V gene TRBV5-1 combines with J gene TRBJ2-3; the TCRdb call, TRBD1, lacks DNA for checking. The germline V gene encodes CDR1 SGHRS and CDR2 YFSETQ. There are 15 residues in the CDR3. CDR3 protein: CASSMRDRGTDTQYF.